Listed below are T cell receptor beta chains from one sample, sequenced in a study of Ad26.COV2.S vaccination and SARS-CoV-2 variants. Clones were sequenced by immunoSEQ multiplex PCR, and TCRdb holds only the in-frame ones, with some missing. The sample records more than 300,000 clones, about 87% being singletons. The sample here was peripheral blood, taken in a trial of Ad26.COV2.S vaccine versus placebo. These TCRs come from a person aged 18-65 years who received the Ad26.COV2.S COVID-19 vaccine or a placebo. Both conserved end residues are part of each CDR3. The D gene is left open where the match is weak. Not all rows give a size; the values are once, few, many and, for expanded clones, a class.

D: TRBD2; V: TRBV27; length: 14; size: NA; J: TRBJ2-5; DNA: TGTGCCAGTAGGACTAGCGGGGGCCCTGGGGCCCAGTACTTC; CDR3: CASRTSGGPGAQYF
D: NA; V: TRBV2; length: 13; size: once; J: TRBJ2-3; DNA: TGTGCCAGAAGGGGGACTGGCACAGATACGCAGTATTTT; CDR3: CARRGTGTDTQYF
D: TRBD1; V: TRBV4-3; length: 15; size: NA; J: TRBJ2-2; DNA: TGCGCCAGCAGCCCGGACAGGGGGAACACCGGGGAGCTGTTTTTT; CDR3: CASSPDRGNTGELFF
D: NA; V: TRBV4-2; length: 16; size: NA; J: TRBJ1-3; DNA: TGTGCCAGCAGCCAAGGCGAGAGGAGCTCTGGAAACACCATATATTTT; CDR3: CASSQGERSSGNTIYF
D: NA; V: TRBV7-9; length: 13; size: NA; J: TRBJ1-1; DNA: TGTGCCAGCAGCTTAGCGGCGGACAGTGAAGCTTTCTTT; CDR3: CASSLAADSEAFF
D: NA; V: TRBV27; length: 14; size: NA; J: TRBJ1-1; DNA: TGTGCCAGCAGTTCCAATCTCCAAAACACTGAAGCTTTCTTT; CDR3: CASSSNLQNTEAFF
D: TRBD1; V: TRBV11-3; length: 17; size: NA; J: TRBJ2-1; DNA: TGTGCCAGCAGCTTAGGAAGACGGGACAGTTATTACAATGAGCAGTTCTTC; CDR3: CASSLGRRDSYYNEQFF
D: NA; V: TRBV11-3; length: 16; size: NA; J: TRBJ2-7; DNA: TGTGCCAGCAGCTACTGGAAAGGGGGATACTACTACGAGCAGTACTTC; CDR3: CASSYWKGGYYYEQYF
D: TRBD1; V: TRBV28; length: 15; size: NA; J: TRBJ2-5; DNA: TGTGCCAGCAGTTCCGACAGGGGGTTTCAAGAGACCCAGTACTTC; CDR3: CASSSDRGFQETQYF
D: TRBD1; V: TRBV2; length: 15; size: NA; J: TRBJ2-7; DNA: TGTGCCAGCAGTGCTCGTCGGGACAGGGAGCACGAGCAGTACTTC; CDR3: CASSARRDREHEQYF
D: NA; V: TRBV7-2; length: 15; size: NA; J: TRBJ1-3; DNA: TGTGCCAGCAGCTTAGTCAGGGTACCTGGAAACACCATATATTTT; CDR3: CASSLVRVPGNTIYF
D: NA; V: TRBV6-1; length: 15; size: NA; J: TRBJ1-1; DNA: TGTGCCAGCAGTGAATACGGACGGGAGGACACTGAAGCTTTCTTT; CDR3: CASSEYGREDTEAFF
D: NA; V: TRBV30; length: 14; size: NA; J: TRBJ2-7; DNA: TGTGCCTGGAGTGTTCAGGGATCGGGCTACGAGCAGTACTTC; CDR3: CAWSVQGSGYEQYF